These 10 T cell receptor beta chains came from one sample sequenced in a study of blood T cell repertoires in COVID-19. Repertoires were generated with immunoSEQ multiplex PCR, while TCRdb's copy carries only in-frame clones and drops some. Of 150,000 to 200,000 clones in the sample, roughly four fifths were seen once. Sequenced: peripheral blood. These receptors were collected from a woman aged 65 to 85 with COVID-19, enrolled during active disease.

Remarks on this clone: This sample also contains other DNA sequences that code for the same CDR3. V is TRBV5-1 and J is TRBJ2-1, with D possibly TRBD1 on 5 matching bases. V was clipped by 0 bases and J by 0 bases, with 7 bases between them. The CDR3 runs 15 residues. The germline CDR1 and CDR2 sequences are SGHRS and YFSETQ. CDR3 in DNA: TGCGCCAGCAGCTTGGGGGGCAGCTCCTACAATGAGCAGTTCTTC. This gives the protein CASSLGGSSYNEQFF.

The chain couples TRBV27 to TRBJ2-1; TRBD2 aligns across 10 bases. Germline-derived CDR1 and CDR2 are MNHEY and SMNVEV (reference sequence). The length of the CDR3 is 16 residues. V gave up 2 bases and J gave up 7 bases; unmatched junction bases: 8. DNA for the CDR3: TGTGCCAGCAGTTTACTCATAGCGGGAGGTGGTAATGAGCAGTTCTTC. Translation: CASSLLIAGGGNEQFF.

The genes are TRBV7-3 and TRBJ2-2; D remains unclear. V shed 4 bases and J shed 3 bases, with 3 bases lying between them. CDR1 and CDR2 (germline): SGHTA, FQGTGA. This CDR3 spans 12 amino acids. CDR3 sequence: CASSSDTGELFF. The CDR3 region has the DNA TGTGCCAGCAGCTCAGACACCGGGGAGCTGTTTTTT.

This clone was seen only once. The chain uses TRBV2 and TRBJ2-2, with D maybe TRBD2 (6 bases). V lost 3 bases, J lost 8 bases, and 19 bases lay in between. Germline CDR1 reads SNHLY; CDR2 reads FYNNEI. The CDR3 loop spans 16 amino acids. The CDR3 bases are TGTGCCAGCAGTGACTCCACTAGCCCTTCGGTAGGGGAGCTGTTTTTT. It translates to CASSDSTSPSVGELFF.

The chain carries TRBV28 and TRBJ1-1, with D maybe TRBD1 (6 bases). Trimming removed 4 bases from V and 2 bases from J, with 8 bases in between. The CDR3 covers 13 residues. Germline V lookup: CDR1 MDHEN, CDR2 SYDVKM. Written as DNA, the CDR3 is TGTGCCAGCAGTTCAGGGGTAAACACTGAAGCTTTCTTT. Its translation: CASSSGVNTEAFF.

The V gene is TRBV14, the J gene TRBJ1-2, with 9 bases lining up with TRBD1. V was pared by 3 bases and J by 6 bases, with 11 bases of the junction left unmatched. The CDR3 is made up of 16 amino acids. Germline-derived CDR1 and CDR2 are SGHDN and FVKESK. Written as DNA, the CDR3 is TGTGCCAGCAGCCATCGAGCCCAGACAGGGGGACATGGCTACACCTTC. Translation: CASSHRAQTGGHGYTF. Complete variable domain (other parts from reference TRBV14 and TRBJ1-2): EAGVTQFPSHSVIEKGQTVTLRCDPISGHDNLYWYRRVMGKEIKFLLHFVKESKQDESGMPNNRFLAERTGGTYSTLKVQPAELEDSGVYFCASSHRAQTGGHGYTFGSGTRLTVV.

This chain joins TRBV10-3 and TRBJ2-2; 7 bases are a match to TRBD2. The V gene's germline CDR1 is ENHRY and CDR2 SYGVKD. The CDR3 covers 13 residues. J gave up 7 bases and V 5 bases, and 4 bases lay outside the gene matches. The CDR3 region has the DNA TGTGCCATCAGTCCTATAGCGGGCGGGGAGCTGTTTTTT. Protein sequence: CAISPIAGGELFF.

The chain couples TRBV6-2 or TRBV6-3 to TRBJ1-1; 7 bases fit TRBD1. Germline values: CDR1 MNHEY, CDR2 SVGEGT. V shed 1 base, J shed 4 bases, and the junction held 6 bases outside the gene matches. This CDR3 region has 15 residues. The CDR3 loop reads CASSYFGQGVTEAFF. The DNA for the CDR3 is TGTGCCAGCAGTTACTTTGGGCAGGGGGTCACTGAAGCTTTCTTT.

Only a few counts were recorded for this clone. The chain is built from TRBV2 and TRBJ1-6; 7 bases are a match to TRBD1. There are 15 residues in the CDR3. V gave up 6 bases and J gave up 6 bases; unmatched junction bases: 8. The germline V gene encodes CDR1 SNHLY and CDR2 FYNNEI. CDR3 in amino acids: CASSPMTGINSPLHF. In DNA form, the CDR3 reads TGTGCCAGCAGCCCGATGACAGGGATTAATTCACCCCTCCACTTT.

This chain links TRBV28 with TRBJ1-1, with 9 nucleotides matching TRBD1. The V segment lost 4 bases and the J segment 1 base; nucleotides outside the gene matches: 13. CDR1 MDHEN and CDR2 SYDVKM come from the germline V gene. The CDR3 runs 18 residues. CDR3 nucleotides: TGTGCCAGCAGTTCCGGCGGACAGGGGAGGTTAAGGAACACTGAAGCTTTCTTT. Amino acids: CASSSGGQGRLRNTEAFF.